The table lists the clone carrying this T cell receptor (beta chain) with a few counts. The antigen is undetermined. The data belong to a study of blood T cells in healthy people across ages. The study's findings and limits: Strongly correlated with naive T cell percentage was TCR beta diversity.

Alongside a J-beta primer mix, a sample-barcoded 5' primer served in a second PCR lasting roughly 6 to 11 cycles. Through a template-switch adaptor with 12 random nucleotides, each cDNA molecule received a tag. TCRdb passed the 5' RACE reads through MiXCR, listing each CDR3 protein once. The table shows hundreds of thousands of distinct CDR3 sequences, with around 27% occurring only once. Donors ranged from 6 to 90 years old and were healthy Caucasians in Russia. Total RNA extracted from each sample amounted to at least 5 micrograms. CDR1 is SNHLY and CDR2 is FYNNEI in the germline V gene. The CDR3 runs 12 residues. With 6 bases removed from V and 4 bases from J, the gap between germline ends came to 8 bases.

The sequence derives from an older woman in good health. Source material: blood. The rearrangement uses TRBV2 and TRBJ2-3; D not certain. The CDR3 sequence is CASRPDSDTQYF. The CDR3 bases are TGTGCCAGCAGGCCAGACTCAGATACGCAGTATTTT.